These T cell receptor beta chains were read from a single sample in a study of OX40 agonist ivuxolimab in advanced cancers. This table comes from immunoSEQ multiplex PCR, and its TCRdb copy is limited to in-frame clones, with some not included. The sample lists roughly 56,000 clones; about 82% were seen once. The sample was CD4+ or CD8+ T cells sorted from blood, taken in a trial of the OX40 agonist ivuxolimab. The receptors here all came from an adult with an advanced solid tumor such as melanoma, head and neck, liver or kidney cancer. CDR3s leave out the opening cysteine and the closing phenylalanine or tryptophan. Fields, in order: D gene, V gene, J gene, CDR3 protein. A D gene is named only where the DNA matches it firmly.

d_gene: TRBD2; v_gene: TRBV7-8; j_gene: TRBJ2-2; CDR3aa: ASSLGSGRAGELF
d_gene: TRBD1; v_gene: TRBV7-6; j_gene: TRBJ1-1; CDR3aa: ASSLEAGTGNTEAF
d_gene: NA; v_gene: TRBV11-2; j_gene: TRBJ2-7; CDR3aa: ASSLEEGARGSQY
d_gene: TRBD1; v_gene: TRBV5-5; j_gene: TRBJ2-3; CDR3aa: ASIRGQGPGVTQY
d_gene: NA; v_gene: TRBV7-8; j_gene: TRBJ2-2; CDR3aa: ASSFYRIPNTGELF
d_gene: TRBD1; v_gene: TRBV27; j_gene: TRBJ2-2; CDR3aa: ASKPGQATGELF
d_gene: NA; v_gene: TRBV2; j_gene: TRBJ2-1; CDR3aa: ASSYSRDEQF
d_gene: NA; v_gene: TRBV11-2; j_gene: TRBJ1-1; CDR3aa: ASSYTMNTEAF
d_gene: NA; v_gene: TRBV8-2; j_gene: TRBJ2-6; CDR3aa: GMPIRIQSRANVLT
d_gene: NA; v_gene: TRBV6-7; j_gene: TRBJ2-1; CDR3aa: ASSLMRGRTPNYNEQF
d_gene: NA; v_gene: TRBV7-2; j_gene: TRBJ2-7; CDR3aa: ASSLATEGETQY
d_gene: NA; v_gene: TRBV2; j_gene: TRBJ2-4; CDR3aa: ASRYNDAGPPR
d_gene: TRBD1; v_gene: TRBV6-1; j_gene: TRBJ2-7; CDR3aa: ASSERIGTVPSYEQY
d_gene: TRBD2; v_gene: TRBV7-2; j_gene: TRBJ2-1; CDR3aa: ASSLEGTSGYNEQF
d_gene: NA; v_gene: TRBV25-1; j_gene: TRBJ2-3; CDR3aa: ASSDPGGLVTDTQY
d_gene: NA; v_gene: TRBV7-9; j_gene: TRBJ1-2; CDR3aa: ASSLEPENGYT
d_gene: NA; v_gene: TRBV18; j_gene: TRBJ2-2; CDR3aa: ASSLQETNTGELF
d_gene: TRBD1; v_gene: TRBV5-1; j_gene: TRBJ1-2; CDR3aa: ASSLGDRAGGYNYGYT
d_gene: NA; v_gene: TRBV5-1; j_gene: TRBJ2-3; CDR3aa: ASSSSTDTQY
d_gene: TRBD1; v_gene: TRBV7-2; j_gene: TRBJ1-1; CDR3aa: ASRRDRGRENEAF
d_gene: TRBD2; v_gene: TRBV5-1; j_gene: NA; CDR3aa: ASSVIGGSSYEQY
d_gene: NA; v_gene: TRBV5-4; j_gene: TRBJ2-3; CDR3aa: ASSLGNRGTDTQY
d_gene: NA; v_gene: TRBV9; j_gene: TRBJ1-3; CDR3aa: ASSVGRTHLASGNTIY
d_gene: NA; v_gene: TRBV7-8; j_gene: TRBJ2-7; CDR3aa: ASSSFPGPSYEQY
d_gene: NA; v_gene: TRBV28; j_gene: TRBJ1-1; CDR3aa: ASSWGGANTEAF
d_gene: NA; v_gene: TRBV4-1; j_gene: TRBJ2-3; CDR3aa: ASSPTHLAPRINTQY
d_gene: NA; v_gene: TRBV5-4; j_gene: TRBJ2-1; CDR3aa: ASSLEWGNEQF
d_gene: NA; v_gene: TRBV6-1; j_gene: TRBJ2-7; CDR3aa: ASSLSPSYEQY
d_gene: TRBD2; v_gene: TRBV11-3; j_gene: TRBJ2-1; CDR3aa: ASSPAAGGNNEQF
d_gene: NA; v_gene: TRBV7-9; j_gene: TRBJ2-1; CDR3aa: ASSTRTSYEQF
d_gene: NA; v_gene: TRBV19; j_gene: TRBJ1-5; CDR3aa: ASSNRLELNQPQH
d_gene: NA; v_gene: TRBV27; j_gene: TRBJ2-2; CDR3aa: ASSFGTDFGELF
d_gene: NA; v_gene: TRBV27; j_gene: TRBJ2-7; CDR3aa: ASESAGNEQY
d_gene: NA; v_gene: TRBV5-1; j_gene: TRBJ2-5; CDR3aa: ASCWGFNQETQY
d_gene: NA; v_gene: TRBV11-2; j_gene: TRBJ1-5; CDR3aa: ASSPGAQNQPQH
d_gene: TRBD1; v_gene: TRBV28; j_gene: TRBJ2-7; CDR3aa: ASSSPGTGALVEQY
d_gene: TRBD2; v_gene: TRBV5-1; j_gene: TRBJ2-7; CDR3aa: ASSLGAGGSGEQY
d_gene: NA; v_gene: TRBV6-5; j_gene: TRBJ1-4; CDR3aa: ASSPMGAANEKLF
d_gene: NA; v_gene: TRBV4-1; j_gene: TRBJ1-2; CDR3aa: ASSQDLLPGTNYGYT
d_gene: NA; v_gene: TRBV5-1; j_gene: TRBJ1-1; CDR3aa: ASSLQTNTEAF
d_gene: NA; v_gene: TRBV28; j_gene: TRBJ1-2; CDR3aa: ASSTGYYGYT
d_gene: NA; v_gene: TRBV19; j_gene: TRBJ2-7; CDR3aa: ATNGGDSGYEQY
d_gene: TRBD1; v_gene: TRBV30; j_gene: TRBJ1-2; CDR3aa: AWKSPDRANGYT
d_gene: TRBD1; v_gene: TRBV29-1; j_gene: TRBJ2-5; CDR3aa: SVVRGGNTETQY
d_gene: TRBD1; v_gene: TRBV28; j_gene: TRBJ1-4; CDR3aa: ASGSGGEGEKLF